This paragraph reports one TCR beta chain. The germline V gene has CDR1 SEHNR and CDR2 FQNEAQ (reference sequence). The CDR3 has 14 amino acids. After removal of 1 base from V and 5 bases from J, the junction contained 4 bases not matched to a gene. The record originates from a study of blood T cell repertoires in COVID-19. The overall study: Donors in the United States, Italy and Spain gave samples during acute or convalescent COVID-19. The analysed material was cDNA or gDNA that came from T cells, B-cell-depleted T cells, or PBMCs.

As originally analysed: Estimation of nucleated cell counts was performed using reference gene primer amplification. Method: immunoSEQ multiplex PCR; TCRdb's copy keeps in-frame clones and lacks some. The V and J calls and the clone size are those of that table, but D and trimming were determined from the DNA. The sample has about 220,000 clones; about four fifths are singletons. The genes are TRBV7-9 and TRBJ1-1; 7 nucleotides agree with TRBD1. The receptor was derived from a woman aged 25 to 45 who had recovered from COVID-19. Sequencing was done on a sample of peripheral blood. In nucleotides, the CDR3 is TGTGCCAGCAGCTTAGAGGGGGCTGGGACTGAAGCTTTCTTT. This translates into CASSLEGAGTEAFF.